These 9 T cell receptor beta chains came from one sample sequenced in a study of siplizumab effects on memory and regulatory T cells. The table came from immunoSEQ multiplex PCR; TCRdb's copy has only in-frame clones and leaves some out. In the table there are some 110,000 clones, 90% to 95% of which are singletons. The sequencing sample was made of CD4+ T cells sorted from blood. The receptor source for this set is a human donor in good health.

V usage is TRBV5-1 and J usage is TRBJ2-1; 10 nucleotides agree with TRBD2. Germline CDR1 SGHRS, CDR2 YFSETQ. V was pared by 0 bases and J by 7 bases, with 1 base of the junction left unmatched. The CDR3 loop spans 14 amino acids. The CDR3 nucleotides are TGCGCCAGCAGCTTGGCTAGCGGGGGTAATGAGCAGTTCTTC. Amino acid sequence: CASSLASGGNEQFF.

The chain recombines TRBV6-5 with TRBJ2-7; a weak D match, TRBD2 (6 bases). V lost 2 bases and J lost 7, with 12 bases in between. This CDR3 contains 13 residues. The germline CDR1 and CDR2 sequences are MNHEY and SVGAGI. The CDR3 coding sequence is TGTGCCAGCAGTTACCCCGGGGGATGGGAGCAGTACTTC. It specifies CASSYPGGWEQYF.

As for this clone: In the same sample, other DNA sequences code for this CDR3. V is TRBV5-1 and J is TRBJ1-1; 7 bases match TRBD1. This CDR3 is 14 amino acids long. From germline, CDR1 is SGHRS and CDR2 YFSETQ. With 3 bases clipped from V and 0 bases from J, the junction kept 2 bases outside the gene matches. CDR3 DNA sequence: TGCGCCAGCAGCTCGGGACAGTTGAACACTGAAGCTTTCTTT. Amino acid sequence: CASSSGQLNTEAFF.

This clone has a single count. This rearrangement joins TRBV7-6 to TRBJ1-2, with no clear D. Germline values: CDR1 SGHVS, CDR2 FNYEAQ. This CDR3 is built from 14 residues. Trimming shortened V by 1 base and J by 8 bases, and 14 bases separated the two germline ends. CDR3 bases: TGTGCCAGCAGCTTAGGTTCCGGGCGCGTAGGCTACACCTTC. Protein: CASSLGSGRVGYTF.

The V and J genes are TRBV14 and TRBJ2-7; D might be TRBD1 or TRBD2, each matching 5 bases. The CDR3 covers 13 residues. V lost 1 base, J lost 6 bases, and 10 bases lay in between. The germline V gene encodes CDR1 SGHDN and CDR2 FVKESK. CDR3 residues: CASSQVDGTEQYF. The DNA for the CDR3 is TGTGCCAGCAGCCAAGTGGACGGGACCGAGCAGTACTTC.

This clone was counted once. The genes are TRBV6-6 and TRBJ1-1; tentative D call: TRBD1 (6 bases). The V and J ends lost 2 bases and 1 base respectively, with 11 bases between them. Per germline, CDR1 MNHNY and CDR2 SVGAGI (reference sequence). The CDR3 is 15 residues long. The CDR3 nucleotides read TGTGCCAGCAGTTACACGGGACAAGGGAACACTGAAGCTTTCTTT. Encoded protein: CASSYTGQGNTEAFF.

The chain carries TRBV19 and TRBJ2-5, with a possible D match to TRBD2 (7 bases). Trimming took off 3 bases at V and 2 bases at J, with 16 bases between the two ends. Germline V gives CDR1 LNHDA, CDR2 SQIVND (reference sequence). This CDR3 region has 16 residues. This CDR3 reads CASSIRGGFGQETQYF. The DNA for the CDR3 is TGTGCCAGTAGTATTAGGGGGGGGTTTGGACAAGAGACCCAGTACTTC.

The chain is built from TRBV27 and TRBJ2-1; 14 bases are shared with TRBD2. The germline gives CDR1 MNHEY, CDR2 SMNVEV (reference sequence). Germline trimming cut 6 bases from V and 7 bases from J; bases unmatched to any gene: 8. The CDR3 is made up of 16 amino acids. CDR3 nucleotide sequence: TGTGCCAGCAGACCAGGGACTAGCGGGAGTTGGAATGAGCAGTTCTTC. Protein sequence: CASRPGTSGSWNEQFF.

The genes are TRBV7-9 and TRBJ2-1, with TRBD2 matching 7 bases. Trimming cost V 5 bases and J 7 bases; bases outside gene matches: 17. CDR1 is SEHNR, CDR2 FQNEAQ, per germline (reference sequence). CDR3 size: 17 residues. In nucleotides, the CDR3 is TGTGCCAGCAGCCCAGTGTTGGGGGAGGGCCGGGAGAATGAGCAGTTCTTC. Protein: CASSPVLGEGRENEQFF.